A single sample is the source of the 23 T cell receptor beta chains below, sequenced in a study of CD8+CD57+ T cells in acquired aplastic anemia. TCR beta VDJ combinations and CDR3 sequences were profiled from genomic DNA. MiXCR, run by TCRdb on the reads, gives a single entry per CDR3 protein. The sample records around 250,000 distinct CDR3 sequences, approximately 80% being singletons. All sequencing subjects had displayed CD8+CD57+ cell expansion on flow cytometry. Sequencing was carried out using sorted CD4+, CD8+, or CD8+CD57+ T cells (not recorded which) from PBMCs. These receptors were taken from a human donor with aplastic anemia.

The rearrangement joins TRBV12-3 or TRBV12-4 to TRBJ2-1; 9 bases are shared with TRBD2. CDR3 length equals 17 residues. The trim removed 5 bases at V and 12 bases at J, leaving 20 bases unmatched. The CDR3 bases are TGTGCCAGCAGTCCACCCCATAGCGGGAGAGGCACAGATACGCAGTTCTTC. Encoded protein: CASSPPHSGRGTDTQFF.

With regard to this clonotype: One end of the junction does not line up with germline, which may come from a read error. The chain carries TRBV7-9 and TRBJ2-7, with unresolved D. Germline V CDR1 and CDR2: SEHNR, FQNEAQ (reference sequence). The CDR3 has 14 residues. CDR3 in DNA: TGTGCCAGCAGCTTCCAGAGGAACACCGAAGCTTTCTTTTTC. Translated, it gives CASSFQRNTEAFFF.

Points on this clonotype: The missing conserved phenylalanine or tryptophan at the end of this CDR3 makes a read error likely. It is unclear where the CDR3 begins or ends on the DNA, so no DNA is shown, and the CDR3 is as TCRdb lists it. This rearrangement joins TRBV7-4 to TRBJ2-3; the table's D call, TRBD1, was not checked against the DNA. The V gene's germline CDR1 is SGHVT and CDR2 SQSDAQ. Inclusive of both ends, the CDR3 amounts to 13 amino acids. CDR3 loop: CASSVVGTDSTSC.

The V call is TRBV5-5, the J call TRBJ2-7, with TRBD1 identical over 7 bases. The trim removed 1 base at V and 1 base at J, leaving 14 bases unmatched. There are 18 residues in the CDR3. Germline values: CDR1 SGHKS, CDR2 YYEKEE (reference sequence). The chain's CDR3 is CASSLLHHGTALSYEQYV. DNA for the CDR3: TGTGCCAGCAGCTTGTTACACCACGGGACAGCCCTTTCCTACGAGCAGTACGTC.

The CDR3 reads CASQGQGGETQYF. DNA for the CDR3: TGTGCCAGTCAGGGGCAGGGAGGAGAGACCCAGTACTTC. The chain has TRBV19 and TRBJ2-5, with D tentatively TRBD1 or TRBD2 (6 bases each). Germline V CDR1 and CDR2: LNHDA, SQIVND (reference sequence). Trimming left V 8 bases short and J 4 bases short, with 14 bases between. The CDR3 is 13 amino acids.

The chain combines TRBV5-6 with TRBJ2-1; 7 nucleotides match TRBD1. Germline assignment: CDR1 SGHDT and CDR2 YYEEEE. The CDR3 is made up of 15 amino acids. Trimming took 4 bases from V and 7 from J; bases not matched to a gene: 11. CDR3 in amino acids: CASSLGPGGRNEQFF. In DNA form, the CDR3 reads TGTGCCAGCAGCCTGGGGCCAGGGGGAAGGAATGAGCAGTTCTTC.

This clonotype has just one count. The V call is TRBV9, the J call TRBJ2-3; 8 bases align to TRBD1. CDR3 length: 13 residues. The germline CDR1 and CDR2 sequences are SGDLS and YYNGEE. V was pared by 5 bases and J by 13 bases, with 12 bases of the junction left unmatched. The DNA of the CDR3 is TGTGCCAGCAGGGCAGGGGGCACAGGCACGAAGTATTTT. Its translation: CASRAGGTGTKYF.

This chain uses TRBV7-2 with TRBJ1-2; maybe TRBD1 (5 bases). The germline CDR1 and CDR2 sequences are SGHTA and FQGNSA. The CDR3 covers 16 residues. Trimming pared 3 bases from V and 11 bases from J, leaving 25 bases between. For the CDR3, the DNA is TGTGCCAGCAGCTTCGAGAGGGGCGGGCTCTTATATGAGTACACCTTC. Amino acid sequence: CASSFERGGLLYEYTF.

CDR3 in amino acids: CASSPQGRPETDEQFF. CDR3 bases: TGTGCCAGCAGCCCACAGGGACGGCCGGAGACCGATGAGCAGTTCTTC. J is TRBJ2-1 and V is TRBV7-9; possible D gene TRBD1, 6 bases. Trimming pared 5 bases from V and 8 bases from J, leaving 22 bases between. This CDR3 comprises 16 residues. The germline CDR1 and CDR2 sequences are SEHNR and FQNEAQ (reference sequence).

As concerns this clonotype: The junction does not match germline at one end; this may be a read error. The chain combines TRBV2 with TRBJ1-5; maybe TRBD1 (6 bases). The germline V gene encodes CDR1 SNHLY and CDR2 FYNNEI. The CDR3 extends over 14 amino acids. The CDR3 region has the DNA TGTGCCAGTTCCACAGGGACCAGCAATCGGCCCCAGCATTTT. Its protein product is CASSTGTSNRPQHF.

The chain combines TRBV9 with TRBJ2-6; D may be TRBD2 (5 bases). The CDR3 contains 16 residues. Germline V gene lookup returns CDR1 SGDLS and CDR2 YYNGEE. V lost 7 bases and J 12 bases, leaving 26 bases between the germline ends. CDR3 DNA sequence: TGTGCCAGCGGAGGAGCTGGGAACTATGAGTACTTCGTCCTGACTTTC. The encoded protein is CASGGAGNYEYFVLTF.

The CDR3 loop is CASSGLGQPQHF. In nucleotides, the CDR3 is TGTGCCAGCAGTGGGTTGGGGCAGCCCCAGCATTTT. This sequence joins TRBV2 and TRBJ1-5; D unclear. V lost 4 bases and J 7 bases, leaving 8 bases between the germline ends. Germline V gives CDR1 SNHLY, CDR2 FYNNEI. This CDR3 spans 12 amino acids.

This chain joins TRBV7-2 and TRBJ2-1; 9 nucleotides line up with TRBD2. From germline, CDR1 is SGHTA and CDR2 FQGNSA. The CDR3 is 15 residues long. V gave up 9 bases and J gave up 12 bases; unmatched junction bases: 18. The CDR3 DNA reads TGTGCCAGTAGTATAGCTAGCGGGGCAAACATTGTGCAGTTCTTC. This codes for CASSIASGANIVQFF.

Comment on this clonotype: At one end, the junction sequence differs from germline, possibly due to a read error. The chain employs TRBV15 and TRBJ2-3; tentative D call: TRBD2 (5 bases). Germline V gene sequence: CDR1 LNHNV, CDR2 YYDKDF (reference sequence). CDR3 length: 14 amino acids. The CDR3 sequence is CATSVAGRADAQYF. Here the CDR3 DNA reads TGTGCCACCAGCGTCGCGGGCCGAGCCGATGCGCAGTACTTT.

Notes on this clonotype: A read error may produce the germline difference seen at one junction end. The DNA for the CDR3 is TGTGCCAGCAGCGTATCCGGAGCCCAGAATGCGCAGTCCTTC. The encoded protein is CASSVSGAQNAQSF. The rearrangement uses TRBV7-3 and TRBJ2-1; D uncertain. Germline CDR1 SGHTA, CDR2 FQGTGA. The CDR3 consists of 14 residues.

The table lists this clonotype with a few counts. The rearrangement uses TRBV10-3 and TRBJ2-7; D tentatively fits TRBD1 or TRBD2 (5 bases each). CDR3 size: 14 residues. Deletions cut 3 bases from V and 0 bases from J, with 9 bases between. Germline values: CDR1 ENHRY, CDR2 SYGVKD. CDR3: CAISEAGASYEQYF. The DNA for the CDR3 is TGTGCCATCAGTGAAGCCGGGGCCTCCTACGAGCAGTACTTC.

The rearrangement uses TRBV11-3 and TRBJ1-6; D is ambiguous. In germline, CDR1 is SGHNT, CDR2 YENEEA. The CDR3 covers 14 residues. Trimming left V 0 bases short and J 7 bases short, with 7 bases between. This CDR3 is CASSLDPTNSPLHF. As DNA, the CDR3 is TGTGCCAGCAGCTTAGATCCCACAAATTCACCCCTCCACTTT.

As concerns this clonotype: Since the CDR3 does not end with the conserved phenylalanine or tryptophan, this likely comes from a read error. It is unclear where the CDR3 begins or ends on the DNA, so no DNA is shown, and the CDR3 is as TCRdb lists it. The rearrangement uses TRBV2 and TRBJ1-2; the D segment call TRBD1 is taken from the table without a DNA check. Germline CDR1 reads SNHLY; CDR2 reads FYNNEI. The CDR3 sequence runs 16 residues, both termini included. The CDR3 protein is CASGEGGRGLQYFGPG.

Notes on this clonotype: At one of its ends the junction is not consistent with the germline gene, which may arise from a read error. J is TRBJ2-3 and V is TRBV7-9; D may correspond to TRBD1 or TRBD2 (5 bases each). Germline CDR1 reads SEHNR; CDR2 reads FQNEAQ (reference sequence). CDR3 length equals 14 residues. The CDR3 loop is CASSPPGTGRYEQF. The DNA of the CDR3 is TGTGCCAGCAGCCCCCCGGGAACAGGCCGCTACGAGCAGTTT.

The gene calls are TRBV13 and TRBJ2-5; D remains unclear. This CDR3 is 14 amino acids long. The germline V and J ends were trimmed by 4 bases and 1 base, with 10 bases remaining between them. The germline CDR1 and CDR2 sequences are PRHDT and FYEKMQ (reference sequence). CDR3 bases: TGTGCCAGCAGCTCAGTGTCCAGCCAAGAGACCCAGTACTTC. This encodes CASSSVSSQETQYF.

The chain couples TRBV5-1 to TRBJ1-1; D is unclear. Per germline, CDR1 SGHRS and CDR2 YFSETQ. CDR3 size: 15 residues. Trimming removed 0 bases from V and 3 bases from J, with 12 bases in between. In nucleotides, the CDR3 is TGCGCCAGCAGCTTGGACGGTACCACAGACACTGAAGCTTTCTTT. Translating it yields CASSLDGTTDTEAFF.

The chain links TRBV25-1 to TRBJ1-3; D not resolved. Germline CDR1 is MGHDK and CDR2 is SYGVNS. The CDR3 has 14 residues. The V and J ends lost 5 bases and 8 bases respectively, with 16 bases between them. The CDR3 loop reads CASSTALLADTIYF. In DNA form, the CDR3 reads TGTGCCAGCAGTACGGCTCTTTTGGCGGACACCATATATTTT.

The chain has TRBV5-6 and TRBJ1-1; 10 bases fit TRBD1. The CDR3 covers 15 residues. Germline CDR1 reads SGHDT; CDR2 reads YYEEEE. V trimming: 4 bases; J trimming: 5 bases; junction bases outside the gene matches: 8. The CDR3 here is CASSAGQGGRTEAFF. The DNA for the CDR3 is TGTGCCAGCAGCGCAGGACAGGGGGGGAGGACTGAAGCTTTCTTT.